This TCR beta chain was recorded in a study of CXCR3-negative and CXCR3-positive naive CD8 T cells. Study-wide results and caveats: CXCR3-positive naive cells had TRB CDR3s that were more hydrophobic than CXCR3-negative naive cells had.

5' RACE with UMI labels generated the TRB cDNA libraries. No DNA is given; TCRdb re-called the 5' RACE reads and lists each CDR3 protein once. This table lists under 85,000 distinct CDR3 sequences. Regarding this clonotype: Its target is not known.

The CDR3 loop spans 12 amino acids. Germline V lookup: CDR1 SEHNR, CDR2 FQNEAQ (reference sequence). The sample was naive CXCR3- CD8+ T cells from blood. Specified subset: CD45RO-CCR7+CD27+CD95- naive CD8+ T cells lacking CXCR3 (TNR3-). The chain recombines TRBV7-9 with TRBJ2-3; with no DNA, the TCRdb D assignment of TRBD2 cannot be verified. The clonotype comes from a human donor in good health. Some clones in this sample may be carry-over from other donors' samples. The CDR3 here is CASRSLADTQYF. The variable domain in full, completed from reference TRBV7-9 and TRBJ2-3, reads DTGVSQNPRHKITKRGQNVTFRCDPISEHNRLYWYRQTLGQGPEFLTYFQNEAQLEKSRLLSDRFSAERPKGSFSTLEIQRTEQGDSAMYLCASRSLADTQYFGPGTRLTVL.